A selection of T cell receptor beta chains follows, all from one sample in a study of CD8 T cells in Susac syndrome. TCRdb processed the immunoSEQ multiplex PCR reads anew with MiXCR; each CDR3 protein has one entry. The sample has 250,000 to 350,000 distinct CDR3 sequences, more than 75% seen once; the top ten hold 0.11%. Source material: CD8+ T cells from PBMCs. These TCRs come from a human donor with multiple sclerosis. The CDR3 runs from the conserved cysteine through the conserved F or W. Each record gives: clone size, J gene, D gene, V gene, CDR3 protein, CDR3 DNA. D genes are given only for firm matches. The size field is filled for only some rows; it gives once, few, many or a size class.

>once|TRBJ2-3|TRBD2|TRBV27
CASTWASASSGRATQYF
TGTGCCAGCACTTGGGCCTCAGCTTCTAGCGGGAGGGCTACGCAGTATTTT
>-|TRBJ1-4|-|TRBV9
CASSVGGSSNEKLFF
TGTGCCAGCAGCGTAGGCGGCAGTTCTAATGAAAAACTGTTTTTT
>-|TRBJ2-2|-|TRBV4-2
CASSQGVAVRPGELFF
TGTGCCAGCAGCCAAGGCGTAGCGGTGAGGCCCGGGGAGCTGTTTTTT
>-|TRBJ1-1|-|TRBV29-1
CSAPGTSEAFF
TGCAGCGCCCCCGGGACGTCTGAAGCTTTCTTT
>-|TRBJ1-1|-|TRBV19
CASSIPPGAEAFF
TGTGCCAGTAGTATTCCCCCAGGGGCTGAAGCTTTCTTT
>-|TRBJ2-3|TRBD2|TRBV27
CASSLLGTSAGGTQYF
TGTGCCAGCAGTTTACTAGGGACTAGCGCGGGGGGTACGCAGTATTTT
>-|TRBJ1-2|-|TRBV2
CASRSTVGYGYTF
TGTGCCAGCAGGTCGACAGTCGGATATGGCTACACCTTC
>-|TRBJ1-1|TRBD1|TRBV30
CAWSVQADRGLNTEAFF
TGTGCCTGGAGTGTACAAGCAGACAGGGGACTTAACACTGAAGCTTTCTTT
>-|TRBJ2-1|TRBD2|TRBV27
CASSPWSGTTYNEQFF
TGTGCCAGCAGTCCCTGGAGCGGGACGACTTACAATGAGCAGTTCTTC
>-|TRBJ1-2|-|TRBV21-1
CASSKSRDPNYGYTF
TGTGCCAGCAGCAAGTCAAGGGACCCTAACTATGGCTACACCTTC
>few|TRBJ2-7|TRBD2|TRBV6-4
CASSPGLDHHEQYF
TGTGCCAGCAGTCCGGGACTAGATCACCACGAGCAGTACTTC
>few|TRBJ2-7|TRBD2|TRBV4-1
CASSQASGRYYEQYF
TGCGCCAGCAGCCAGGCTAGCGGGAGGTACTACGAGCAGTACTTC
>once|TRBJ1-4|TRBD1|TRBV11-2
CASSQYRGDEKLFF
TGTGCCAGCAGCCAATACAGGGGGGATGAAAAACTGTTTTTT
>-|TRBJ2-7|-|TRBV7-6
CASSLGSGRDYEQYF
TGTGCCAGCAGCTTAGGTTCCGGACGGGACTACGAGCAGTACTTC
>-|TRBJ2-1|TRBD2|TRBV5-4
CASSLASGLYNEQFF
TGTGCCAGCAGCTTGGCTAGCGGTCTCTACAATGAGCAGTTCTTC
>few|TRBJ2-7|TRBD2|TRBV28
CASTMTSGYSYEQYF
TGTGCCAGCACCATGACTAGCGGTTACTCCTACGAGCAGTACTTC
>-|TRBJ1-2|-|TRBV2
CASRAVGYTF
TGTGCCAGCAGGGCGGTTGGCTACACCTTC
>once|TRBJ1-2|-|TRBV7-8
CASRSGLDNYGYTF
TGTGCCAGCAGATCGGGTCTAGACAACTATGGCTACACCTTC
>-|TRBJ1-2|-|TRBV2
CASTGTLAGYGYTF
TGTGCCAGCACCGGGACCTTGGCTGGCTATGGCTACACCTTC
>-|TRBJ2-2|-|TRBV5-1
CASSLTGLPKNTGELFF
TGCGCCAGCAGCTTGACAGGCTTACCCAAGAACACCGGGGAGCTGTTTTTT
>few|TRBJ2-7|-|TRBV2
CASSGGQGNYEQYF
TGTGCCAGCAGTGGGGGTCAGGGGAACTACGAGCAGTACTTC
>-|TRBJ2-3|-|TRBV29-1
CSVAGLRETDTQYF
TGCAGCGTTGCCGGGCTAAGAGAGACAGATACGCAGTATTTT
>-|TRBJ1-2|-|TRBV30
CAFRGFGYTF
TGTGCCTTCAGGGGATTCGGCTACACCTTC
>-|TRBJ1-5|-|TRBV27
CASSFSQGNQPQHF
TGTGCCAGCAGTTTTTCCCAAGGCAATCAGCCCCAGCATTTT
>-|TRBJ2-7|-|TRBV29-1
CSVLRQGPVLYEQYF
TGCAGCGTCCTCCGCCAGGGACCGGTCCTCTACGAGCAGTACTTC
>-|TRBJ2-3|-|TRBV11-2
CASSLDPSTGNTDTQYF
TGTGCCAGCAGCTTAGATCCGTCTACAGGGAACACAGATACGCAGTATTTT
>-|TRBJ1-2|TRBD1|TRBV28
CASSLLPRQGDGYTF
TGTGCCAGCAGTTTGCTCCCAAGACAGGGTGACGGCTACACCTTC
>-|TRBJ2-7|-|TRBV30
CAWSVGRAYEQYF
TGTGCCTGGAGTGTAGGCAGAGCCTACGAGCAGTACTTC
>-|TRBJ1-1|-|TRBV24-1
CATSDTGTAFF
TGTGCCACCAGCGATACAGGGACTGCTTTCTTT
>-|TRBJ2-2|-|TRBV11-2
CASSLWRDTGELFF
TGTGCCAGCAGCTTATGGAGGGACACCGGGGAGCTGTTTTTT
>-|TRBJ2-1|TRBD2|TRBV6-1
CASRAGTSGRGGEQFF
TGTGCCAGCAGGGCCGGGACTAGCGGGAGGGGGGGTGAGCAGTTCTTC
>-|TRBJ2-1|TRBD2|TRBV27
CASTPLAGAYNEQFF
TGTGCCAGCACCCCACTAGCGGGAGCTTACAATGAGCAGTTCTTC
>once|TRBJ2-5|-|TRBV5-1
CASSLEIGQLQETQYF
TGCGCCAGCAGCTTGGAAATAGGACAGCTCCAAGAGACCCAGTACTTC
>-|TRBJ1-2|-|TRBV5-1
CASSLVPYGYTF
TGCGCCAGCAGCTTGGTGCCTTATGGCTACACCTTC
>-|TRBJ2-2|TRBD2|TRBV7-9
CASIGLAGVGELFF
TGTGCCAGCATCGGGCTAGCGGGAGTCGGGGAGCTGTTTTTT
>-|TRBJ2-5|-|TRBV5-5
CASSLGRRTQYF
TGTGCCAGCAGCTTGGGGAGACGGACCCAGTACTTC
>-|TRBJ2-3|-|TRBV24-1
CATSDFVGHGDTQYF
TGTGCCACCAGTGATTTTGTGGGACACGGGGATACGCAGTATTTT
>-|TRBJ1-4|TRBD1|TRBV20-1
CSARGWTGPGATNEKLFF
TGCAGTGCTAGAGGGTGGACAGGCCCGGGGGCAACTAATGAAAAACTGTTTTTT
>-|TRBJ2-1|-|TRBV7-8
CASMPESSYNEQFF
TGTGCCAGCATGCCGGAGAGCTCCTACAATGAGCAGTTCTTC
>-|TRBJ2-1|TRBD2|TRBV4-2
CASSQASASGSDEQFF
TGTGCCAGCAGCCAAGCATCGGCTAGCGGGAGCGATGAGCAGTTCTTC
>-|TRBJ2-3|TRBD1|TRBV9
CASSPDRPATDTQYF
TGTGCCAGCAGCCCGGACAGGCCCGCCACAGATACGCAGTATTTT
>-|TRBJ1-2|-|TRBV27
CASSSPGGFYGYTF
TGTGCCAGCAGTTCTCCAGGAGGCTTTTATGGCTACACCTTC
>-|TRBJ2-3|-|TRBV2
CASSDGGGGTDTQYF
TGTGCCAGCAGTGACGGGGGAGGAGGCACAGATACGCAGTATTTT
>-|TRBJ2-2|-|TRBV6-1
CASSEVAALSGELFF
TGTGCCAGCAGTGAAGTTGCCGCGTTATCCGGGGAGCTGTTTTTT
>-|TRBJ2-7|-|TRBV12-3/TRBV12-4
CASSHGGLHEQYF
TGTGCCAGCAGCCACGGGGGGCTTCACGAGCAGTACTTC
>-|TRBJ2-1|-|TRBV4-2
CASSQDRDEQFF
TGTGCCAGCAGCCAAGATCGAGACGAGCAGTTCTTC
>-|TRBJ2-3|TRBD1|TRBV23-1
CASSQSPGQGQGADTQYF
TGCGCCAGCAGTCAATCCCCGGGACAGGGCCAAGGTGCAGATACGCAGTATTTT
>-|TRBJ2-3|-|TRBV6-6
CASKGQRYDTQYF
TGTGCCAGCAAGGGGCAGAGGTATGATACGCAGTATTTT
>-|TRBJ1-5|TRBD1|TRBV28
CASSPRQTGVDQPQHF
TGTGCCAGCAGTCCCCGCCAAACAGGGGTAGATCAGCCCCAGCATTTT
>-|TRBJ2-7|-|TRBV7-9
CASSLDQGSEQYF
TGTGCCAGCAGCTTAGATCAGGGATCCGAGCAGTACTTC
>-|TRBJ2-7|TRBD2|TRBV10-3
CAISEPEDGSGTSYEQYF
TGTGCCATCAGTGAGCCGGAAGATGGTAGCGGGACCTCCTACGAGCAGTACTTC
>-|TRBJ2-2|-|TRBV28
CASSTPLNTGELFF
TGTGCCAGCAGTACCCCTCTGAACACCGGGGAGCTGTTTTTT
>-|TRBJ2-7|TRBD2|TRBV15
CATSRTLAGERDEQYF
TGTGCCACCAGCAGGACTCTAGCGGGAGAAAGGGACGAGCAGTACTTC